The 9 T cell receptor beta chains below come from one sample, sequenced in a study of regulatory T cells in long-lasting Graves disease. TCR beta libraries were built with iRepertoire HTBI primers and Arm-PCR of CDR3 regions. TCRdb itself ran the multiplex PCR reads through MiXCR, one entry per CDR3 protein. The sample records fewer than 500,000 distinct CDR3 sequences, about 16% being singletons. The sample's time point: newly diagnosed GD, antithyroid drugs for less than 3 months. The TCR library was made from RNA extracted from PBMCs. In addition, the sample was reused for a study of T cells in Graves' hyperthyroidism and ophthalmopathy.

The sample consisted of peripheral blood mononuclear cells (PBMCs), taken at new diagnosis, from a patient treated with antithyroid drugs. The receptors originated from a man aged 35 to 55 with Graves disease.

This clonotype was detected ten times or more. This sequence joins TRBV7-6 and TRBJ2-3; tentatively, D is TRBD1 (5 bases). Germline-derived CDR1 and CDR2 are SGHVS and FNYEAQ. V was clipped by 1 base and J by 2 bases, with 10 bases between them. This CDR3 region has 15 residues. This CDR3 reads CASSLDVRDTDTQYF. DNA for the CDR3: TGTGCCAGCAGCTTAGACGTCAGGGACACAGATACGCAGTATTTT.

This clonotype was counted at least ten times. The chain carries TRBV6-2 or TRBV6-3 and TRBJ2-7; maybe TRBD1 (6 bases). Deletions cut 7 bases from V and 3 bases from J, with 19 bases between. Per the germline V gene, CDR1 is MNHEY and CDR2 is SVGEGT. The CDR3 covers 15 residues. The CDR3 here is CASKQATGRFYEQYF. The CDR3, as DNA: TGTGCCAGCAAGCAAGCGACAGGACGATTCTACGAGCAGTACTTC.

This clonotype was counted once. A much larger clone differs from this one at a single base, so this may be a read error. This sequence joins TRBV11-2 and TRBJ1-5; 8 bases map to TRBD1. This CDR3 comprises 15 residues. In germline, CDR1 is SGHAT, CDR2 FQNNGV. CDR3 in DNA: TGTGCCAGCAGCTTATCAGGGGGCCGCAATCGGCCCCAGCATTTT. Its protein is CASSLSGGRNRPQHF.

The CDR3 loop is CAWSGGTLSYEQYF. The CDR3 bases are TGTGCCTGGAGTGGCGGGACTCTCTCCTACGAGCAGTACTTC. The genes are TRBV30 and TRBJ2-7; D is possibly TRBD2 (6 bases). The CDR3 covers 14 residues. Trimming stripped 1 base from V and 0 bases from J, with 10 bases between. CDR1 GTSNPN and CDR2 SVGIG come from the germline V gene (reference sequence). The variable domain in full, completed from reference TRBV30 and TRBJ2-7, reads SQTIHQWPATLVQPVGSPLSLECTVEGTSNPNLYWYRQAAGRGLQLLFYSVGIGQISSEVPQNLSASRPQDRQFILSSKKLLLSDSGFYLCAWSGGTLSYEQYFGPGTRLTVT.

The sample holds a few counts of this clonotype. J is TRBJ1-6 and V is TRBV28; TRBD1 matches 8 bases. Germline V lookup: CDR1 MDHEN, CDR2 SYDVKM. V lost 6 bases, J lost 9 bases, and 10 bases stayed unmatched. This CDR3 has 15 residues. CDR3 sequence reads: CASRLADRERSPLHF. The CDR3, as DNA: TGTGCCAGCAGACTAGCGGACAGGGAACGTTCACCCCTCCACTTT.

CDR3 nucleotide sequence: TGTGCCAGCAGCCTTCGACTAGCCCCCTACGAGCAGTACTTC. Residues: CASSLRLAPYEQYF. The V and J genes are TRBV11-2 and TRBJ2-7; 7 nucleotides line up with TRBD2. The J segment lost 2 bases and the V segment lost 5 bases, leaving 6 bases of the junction unmatched. Germline V gives CDR1 SGHAT, CDR2 FQNNGV. The CDR3 has 14 residues.

A note on this clonotype: A much more abundant neighbour one base away suggests this may be a read error. CDR3 DNA sequence: TGTGCCAGCAGTTATGGGGCAGCCTACGAGCAGTACTTC. Residues: CASSYGAAYEQYF. This chain uses TRBV12-3 or TRBV12-4 with TRBJ2-7; a weak D match, TRBD1 (5 bases). With 4 bases removed from V and 2 bases from J, the gap between germline ends came to 9 bases. This CDR3 region has 13 residues.

This clonotype was seen a few times. The V call is TRBV7-9, the J call TRBJ1-5; maybe TRBD1 (5 bases). Trimming took off 5 bases at V and 4 bases at J, with 15 bases between the two ends. The CDR3 is 15 residues long. Per the germline V gene, CDR1 is SEHNR and CDR2 is FQNEAQ (reference sequence). The chain's CDR3 is CASSATEGRNQPQHF. CDR3 sequence (DNA): TGTGCCAGCAGCGCGACAGAAGGGCGTAATCAGCCCCAGCATTTT.

This clonotype showed up just a few times. This sequence may be a read error, since a much larger clone differs from it by one base. This sequence joins TRBV11-3 and TRBJ2-3; D assignment may be TRBD1 or TRBD2 (5 bases each). The end of the DNA is better explained by TRBJ2-5, so the J call may be wrong. Germline lookup yields CDR1 SGHNT and CDR2 YENEEA. The CDR3 loop spans 16 amino acids. The DNA of the CDR3 is TGTGCCAGCAGCCCCATTCGGGGCGGGCCGCAAGAGGCCCAGTACTTC. It specifies CASSPIRGGPQEAQYF.